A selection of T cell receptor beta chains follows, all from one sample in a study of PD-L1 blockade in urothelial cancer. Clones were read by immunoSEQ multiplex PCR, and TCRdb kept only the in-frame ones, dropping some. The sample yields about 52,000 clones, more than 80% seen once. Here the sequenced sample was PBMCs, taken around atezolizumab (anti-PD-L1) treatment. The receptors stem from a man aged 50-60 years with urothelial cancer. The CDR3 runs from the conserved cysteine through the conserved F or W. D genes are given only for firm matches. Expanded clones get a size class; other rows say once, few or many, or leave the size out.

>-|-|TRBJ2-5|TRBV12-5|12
CASGSDYLVQYF
TGTGCTAGTGGTTCCGACTACCTAGTTCAGTACTTC
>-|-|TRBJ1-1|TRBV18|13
CASSIKGEGEAFF
TGTGCCAGCTCGATTAAGGGAGAGGGAGAAGCTTTCTTT
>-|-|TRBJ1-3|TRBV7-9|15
CASSLATVSGNTIYF
TGTGCCAGCAGCTTAGCTACGGTCTCTGGAAACACCATATATTTT
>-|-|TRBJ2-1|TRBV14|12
CASSHAERTGIF
TGTGCCAGCAGCCACGCTGAAAGGACGGGGATCTTC
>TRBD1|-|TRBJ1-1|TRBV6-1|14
CASSGTGGRTEAFF
TGTGCCAGCAGTGGGACAGGGGGCCGGACTGAAGCTTTCTTT
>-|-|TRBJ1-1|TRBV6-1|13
CASSDGGGIEAFF
TGTGCCAGCAGTGATGGGGGGGGAATTGAAGCTTTCTTT
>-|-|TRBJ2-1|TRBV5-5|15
CASSLPSVSYNEQFF
TGTGCCAGCAGCTTGCCTAGCGTCTCCTACAATGAGCAGTTCTTC
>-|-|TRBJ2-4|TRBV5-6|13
CASSLGRSNIQYF
TGTGCCAGCAGCTTGGGGAGATCAAACATTCAGTACTTC
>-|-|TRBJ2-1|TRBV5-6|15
CASRTYRENYNEQFF
TGTGCCAGCCGAACTTACAGGGAGAATTACAATGAGCAGTTCTTC
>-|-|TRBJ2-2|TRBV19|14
CASSLPGVAGELFF
TGTGCCAGTAGTCTTCCAGGGGTAGCCGGGGAGCTGTTTTTT
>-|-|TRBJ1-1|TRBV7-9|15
CASSLALHKNTEAFF
TGTGCCAGCAGCTTAGCGCTCCACAAGAACACTGAAGCTTTCTTT
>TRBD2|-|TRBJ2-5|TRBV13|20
CASSLEVGTSGSQEQETQYF
TGTGCCAGCAGCTTAGAAGTTGGGACTAGCGGGAGTCAGGAGCAAGAGACCCAGTACTTC
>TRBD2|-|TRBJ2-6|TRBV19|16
CASSMRGSTGANVLTF
TGTGCCAGTAGTATGCGGGGGAGCACTGGGGCCAACGTCCTGACTTTC
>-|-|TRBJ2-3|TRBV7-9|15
CASSLDQLVTDTQYF
TGTGCCAGCAGCTTAGACCAACTCGTCACAGATACGCAGTATTTT
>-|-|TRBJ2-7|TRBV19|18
CASSMWGLGRGAIYEQYF
TGTGCCAGTAGTATGTGGGGATTGGGACGCGGGGCCATCTACGAGCAGTACTTC
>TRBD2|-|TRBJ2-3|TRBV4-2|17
CASSRYMTSGGTDTQYF
TGTGCCAGCAGCCGATATATGACTAGCGGGGGCACAGATACGCAGTATTTT
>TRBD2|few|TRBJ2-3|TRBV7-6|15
CASSQTSGSPDTQYF
TGTGCCAGCAGTCAGACTAGCGGGAGTCCAGATACGCAGTATTTT
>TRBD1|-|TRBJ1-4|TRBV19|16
CASRSDRGPTNEKLFF
TGTGCCAGTAGATCGGACAGGGGGCCTACTAATGAAAAACTGTTTTTT
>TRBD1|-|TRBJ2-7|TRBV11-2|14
CASSLGQGYSEQYF
TGTGCCAGCAGCTTGGGACAGGGTTACTCCGAGCAGTACTTC
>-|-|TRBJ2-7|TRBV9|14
CASSVGLAGYEQYF
TGTGCCAGCAGCGTAGGGCTAGCCGGATACGAGCAGTACTTC